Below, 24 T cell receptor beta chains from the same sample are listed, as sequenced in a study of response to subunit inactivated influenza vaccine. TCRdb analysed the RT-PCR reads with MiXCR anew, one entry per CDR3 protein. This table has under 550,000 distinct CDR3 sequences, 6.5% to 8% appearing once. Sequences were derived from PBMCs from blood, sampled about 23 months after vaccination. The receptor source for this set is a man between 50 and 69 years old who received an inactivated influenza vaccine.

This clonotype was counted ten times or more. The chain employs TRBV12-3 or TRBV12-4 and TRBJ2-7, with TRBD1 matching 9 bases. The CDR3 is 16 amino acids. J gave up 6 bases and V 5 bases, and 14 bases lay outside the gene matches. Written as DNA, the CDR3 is TGTGCCAGCAGTCCGCCCCCCGGGACAGGGCCGCGCGAGCAGTACTTC. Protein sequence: CASSPPPGTGPREQYF.

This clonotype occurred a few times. The CDR3 reads CAIRRVPADYGYTF. DNA for the CDR3: TGTGCCATCAGAAGAGTCCCGGCTGACTATGGCTACACCTTC. V gene TRBV10-3 combines with J gene TRBJ1-2; the D is unclear. The V end lost 6 bases, the J end lost 3 bases, and 14 bases lay between the germline ends. The CDR3 totals 14 residues. CDR1 and CDR2 from the germline V gene are ENHRY and SYGVKD.

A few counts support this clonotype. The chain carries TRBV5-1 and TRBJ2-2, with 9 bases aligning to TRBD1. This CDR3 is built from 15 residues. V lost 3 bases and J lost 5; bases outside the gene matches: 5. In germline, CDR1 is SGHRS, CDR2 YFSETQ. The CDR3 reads CASSWGQGRTGELFF. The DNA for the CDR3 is TGCGCCAGCAGCTGGGGACAGGGCAGGACCGGGGAGCTGTTTTTT.

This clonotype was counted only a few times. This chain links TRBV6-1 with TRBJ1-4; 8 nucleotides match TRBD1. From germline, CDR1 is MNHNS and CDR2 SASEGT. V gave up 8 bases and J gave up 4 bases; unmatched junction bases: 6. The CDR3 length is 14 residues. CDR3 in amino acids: CASLRGLSNEKLFF. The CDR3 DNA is TGTGCCAGCCTCAGGGGGCTGAGTAATGAAAAACTGTTTTTT.

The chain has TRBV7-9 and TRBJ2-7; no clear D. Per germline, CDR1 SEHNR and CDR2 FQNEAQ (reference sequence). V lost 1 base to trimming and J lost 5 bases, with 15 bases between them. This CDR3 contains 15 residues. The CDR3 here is CASSLVEVVRHEQYF. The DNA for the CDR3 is TGTGCCAGCAGCTTAGTAGAGGTTGTTCGACACGAGCAGTACTTC.

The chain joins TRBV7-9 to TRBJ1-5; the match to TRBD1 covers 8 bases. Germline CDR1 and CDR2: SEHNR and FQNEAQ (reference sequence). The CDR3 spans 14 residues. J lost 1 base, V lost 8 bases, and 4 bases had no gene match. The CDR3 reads CASGQGASNQPQHF. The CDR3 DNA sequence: TGTGCCAGCGGTCAGGGGGCAAGCAATCAGCCCCAGCATTTT.

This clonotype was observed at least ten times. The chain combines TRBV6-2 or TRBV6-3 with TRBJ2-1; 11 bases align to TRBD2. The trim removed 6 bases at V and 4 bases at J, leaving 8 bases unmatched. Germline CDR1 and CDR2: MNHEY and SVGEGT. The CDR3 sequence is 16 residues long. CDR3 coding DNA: TGTGCCAGCAGCATGGACATAGCGGGAGGGTACAATGAGCAGTTCTTC. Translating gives CASSMDIAGGYNEQFF.

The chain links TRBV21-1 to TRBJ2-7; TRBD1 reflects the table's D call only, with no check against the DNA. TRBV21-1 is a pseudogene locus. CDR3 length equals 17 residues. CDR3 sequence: CASSKGLADIRAYEQYF. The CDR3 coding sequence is TGTGCCAGCAGCAAAGGGCTAGCGGACATACGAGCCTACGAGCAGTACTTC.

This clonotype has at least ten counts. The CDR3 DNA sequence: TGTGCCAGCACCGGGACCTACGAGCAGTACTTC. Translating gives CASTGTYEQYF. The chain recombines TRBV2 with TRBJ2-7; a possible D gene is TRBD2 (5 bases). The ends were cut back, 7 bases at V and 2 bases at J, with 6 bases in the middle. Per germline, CDR1 SNHLY and CDR2 FYNNEI. The CDR3 totals 11 residues.

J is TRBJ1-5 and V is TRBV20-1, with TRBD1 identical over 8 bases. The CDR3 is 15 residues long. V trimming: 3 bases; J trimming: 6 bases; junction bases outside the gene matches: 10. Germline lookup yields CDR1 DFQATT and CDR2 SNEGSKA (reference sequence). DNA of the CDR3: TGCAGTGCTAGGGGGCACCAGGGGGCGGGTCAGCCCCAGCATTTT. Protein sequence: CSARGHQGAGQPQHF.

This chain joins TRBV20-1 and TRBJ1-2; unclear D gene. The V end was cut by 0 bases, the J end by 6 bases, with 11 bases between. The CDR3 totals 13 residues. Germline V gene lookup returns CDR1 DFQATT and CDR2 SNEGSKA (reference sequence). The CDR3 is CSARDIWENGYTF. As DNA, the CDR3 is TGCAGTGCTAGAGACATCTGGGAAAATGGCTACACCTTC.

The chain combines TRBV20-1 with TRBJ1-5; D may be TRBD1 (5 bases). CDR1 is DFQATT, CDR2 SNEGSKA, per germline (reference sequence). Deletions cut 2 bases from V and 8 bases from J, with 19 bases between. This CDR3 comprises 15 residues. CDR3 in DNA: TGCAGTGCTAGATGGCTCGGACAAAGGATCAAGCCCCAGCATTTT. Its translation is CSARWLGQRIKPQHF.

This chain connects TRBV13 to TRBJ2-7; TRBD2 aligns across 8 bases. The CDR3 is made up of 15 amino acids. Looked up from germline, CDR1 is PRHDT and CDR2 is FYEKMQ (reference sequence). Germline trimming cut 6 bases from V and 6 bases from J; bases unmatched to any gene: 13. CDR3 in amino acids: CASSHRGAGVLEQYF. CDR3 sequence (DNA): TGTGCCAGCAGTCACCGTGGAGCGGGAGTGCTCGAGCAGTACTTC.

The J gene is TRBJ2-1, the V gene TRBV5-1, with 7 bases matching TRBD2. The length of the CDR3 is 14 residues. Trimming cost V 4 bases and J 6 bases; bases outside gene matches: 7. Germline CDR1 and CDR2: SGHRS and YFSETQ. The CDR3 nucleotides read TGCGCCAGCAGCATAGTAGCGGGTTTCAATGAGCAGTTCTTC. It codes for CASSIVAGFNEQFF.

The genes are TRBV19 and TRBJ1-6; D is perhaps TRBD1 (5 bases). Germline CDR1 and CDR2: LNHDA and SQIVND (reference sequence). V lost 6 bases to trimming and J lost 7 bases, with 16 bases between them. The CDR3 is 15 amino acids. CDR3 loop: CASSRLTGANSPLHF. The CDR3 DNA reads TGTGCCAGTAGCAGGCTCACAGGAGCGAATTCACCCCTCCACTTT.

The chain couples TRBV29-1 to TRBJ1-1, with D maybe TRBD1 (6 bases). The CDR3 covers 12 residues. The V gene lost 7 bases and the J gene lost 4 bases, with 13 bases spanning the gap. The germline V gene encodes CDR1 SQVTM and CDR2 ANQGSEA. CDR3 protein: CSALRGGTEAFF. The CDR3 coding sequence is TGCAGCGCCCTTAGGGGGGGCACTGAAGCTTTCTTT.

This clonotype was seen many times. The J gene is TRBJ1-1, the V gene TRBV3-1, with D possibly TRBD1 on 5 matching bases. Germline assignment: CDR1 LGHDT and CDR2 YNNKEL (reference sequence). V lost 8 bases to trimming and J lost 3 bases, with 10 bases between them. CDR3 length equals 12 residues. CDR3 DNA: TGTGCCAGCGGGCGGGGGGACACTGAAGCTTTCTTT. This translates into CASGRGDTEAFF.

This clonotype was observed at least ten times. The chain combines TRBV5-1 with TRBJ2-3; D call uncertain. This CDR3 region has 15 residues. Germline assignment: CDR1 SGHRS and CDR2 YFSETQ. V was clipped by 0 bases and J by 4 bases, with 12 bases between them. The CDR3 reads CASSLAVLPADTQYF. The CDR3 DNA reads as TGCGCCAGCAGCTTGGCGGTCCTACCGGCAGATACGCAGTATTTT.

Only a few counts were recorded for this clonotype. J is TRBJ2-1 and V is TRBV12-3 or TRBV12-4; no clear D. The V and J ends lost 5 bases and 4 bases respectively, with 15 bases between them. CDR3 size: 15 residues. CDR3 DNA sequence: TGTGCCAGCAGTGTGGGCCTCCCCACGTACAATGAGCAGTTCTTC. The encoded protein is CASSVGLPTYNEQFF.

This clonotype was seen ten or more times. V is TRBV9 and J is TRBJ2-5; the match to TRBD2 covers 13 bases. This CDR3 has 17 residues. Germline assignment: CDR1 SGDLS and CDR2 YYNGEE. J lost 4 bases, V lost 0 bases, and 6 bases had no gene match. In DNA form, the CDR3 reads TGTGCCAGCAGCGTAGCTCCGGGACTAGCGGGGAGAGAGACCCAGTACTTC. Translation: CASSVAPGLAGRETQYF.

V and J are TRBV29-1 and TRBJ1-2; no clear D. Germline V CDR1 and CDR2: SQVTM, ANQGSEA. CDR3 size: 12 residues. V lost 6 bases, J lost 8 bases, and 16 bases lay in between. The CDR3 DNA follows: TGCAGCGTAACCGACAAAAATGAGGGCTACACCTTC. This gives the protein CSVTDKNEGYTF.

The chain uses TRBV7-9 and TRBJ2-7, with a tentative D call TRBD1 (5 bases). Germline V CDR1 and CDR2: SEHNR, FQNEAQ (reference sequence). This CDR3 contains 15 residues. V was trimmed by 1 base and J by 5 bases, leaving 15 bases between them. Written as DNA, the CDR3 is TGTGCCAGCAGCTTAGTGAAGGGGTTTTGGGACGAGCAGTACTTC. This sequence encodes CASSLVKGFWDEQYF.

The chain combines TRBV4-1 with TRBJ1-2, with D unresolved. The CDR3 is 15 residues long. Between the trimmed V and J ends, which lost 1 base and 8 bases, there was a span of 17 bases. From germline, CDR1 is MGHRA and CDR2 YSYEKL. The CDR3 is CASSQAGLKSGGYTF. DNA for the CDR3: TGCGCCAGCAGCCAAGCGGGCCTTAAATCGGGAGGCTACACCTTC.

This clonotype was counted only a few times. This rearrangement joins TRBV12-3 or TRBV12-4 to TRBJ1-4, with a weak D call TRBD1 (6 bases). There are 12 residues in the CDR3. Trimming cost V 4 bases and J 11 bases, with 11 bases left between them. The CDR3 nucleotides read TGTGCCAGCAGTTGGGACACACTTAAACTGTTTTTT. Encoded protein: CASSWDTLKLFF.